This T cell receptor beta chain originates from a study of cytomegalovirus exposure and HLA in healthy donors. The germline V gene encodes CDR1 SGDLS and CDR2 YYNGEE. The J segment lost 7 bases and the V segment lost 6 bases, leaving 5 bases of the junction unmatched. The CDR3 covers 14 residues. Researchers ran the PCR with 60 Vbeta and 13 Jbeta primers. TCRdb keeps only in-frame clones here, not all; method: immunoSEQ multiplex PCR. The sample consists of roughly 200,000 clones, around 80% of them appearing once. The origin of this receptor is a woman aged 55-69 years in good health and CMV-seropositive. The sample consisted of PBMCs. The rearrangement uses TRBV9 and TRBJ2-1; 12 bases map to TRBD2. The chain's CDR3 is CASNRLAGDNEQFF. DNA of the CDR3: TGTGCCAGCAACCGACTAGCGGGAGATAATGAGCAGTTCTTC.